Listed below are T cell receptor beta chains from one sample, sequenced in a study of cytomegalovirus exposure and HLA in healthy donors. The assay was immunoSEQ multiplex PCR, and TCRdb's table has in-frame clones only and misses some. The sample carries 190,000 or so clones, about 80% recorded once. The sample taken for sequencing was PBMCs. The receptors shown here come from a woman aged 18-29 years in good health and CMV-seropositive. CDR3s include the opening cysteine and the closing phenylalanine or tryptophan. Fields, in order: V gene, D gene, clone size, J gene, CDR3 DNA, CDR3 protein. A D gene is named only where the DNA matches it firmly. Clone size is given for some rows only: seen once, a few or many times, or a class if the clone is expanded.

TRBV19	.	.	TRBJ2-6	TGTGCCAGTAGTACGAAGGGTCGCGGGACCTCTGGGGCCAACGTCCTGACTTTC	CASSTKGRGTSGANVLTF
TRBV7-9	.	.	TRBJ2-7	TGTGCCAGCAGCACCGGGTTGGGGCGCTACGAGCAGTACTTC	CASSTGLGRYEQYF
TRBV6-5	.	.	TRBJ2-1	TGTGCCAGCAGTTACGCCCCCGGCGGAGAGCAGTTCTTC	CASSYAPGGEQFF
TRBV5-6	TRBD1	few	TRBJ1-6	TGTGCCAGCAGCACCGGGACAGCTAATTCACCCCTCCACTTT	CASSTGTANSPLHF
TRBV5-1	.	.	TRBJ2-4	TGCGCCAGCAGCTTGGACAGAGCCAAAAACATTCAGTACTTC	CASSLDRAKNIQYF
TRBV7-9	.	.	TRBJ1-1	TGTGCCAGCAGCCTTTGGGCGACCACGAACACTGAAGCTTTCTTT	CASSLWATTNTEAFF
TRBV9	.	.	TRBJ1-2	TGTGCCAGCAGCGGAAGAGACAACGGCTACACCTTC	CASSGRDNGYTF
TRBV18	TRBD1	.	TRBJ2-1	TGTGCCAGCTCACCACTGCAGGGGGCGTATAATGAGCAGTTCTTC	CASSPLQGAYNEQFF
TRBV6-1	.	.	TRBJ1-2	TGTGCCAGCAGTCCCAACACTTTGGTCGGGGGCTACACCTTC	CASSPNTLVGGYTF
TRBV14	.	.	TRBJ1-3	TGTGCCAGCAGCCAAGCCCCCAGAAGCGACTATGGAAACACCATATATTTT	CASSQAPRSDYGNTIYF
TRBV18	TRBD1	once	TRBJ1-1	TGTGCCAGCTCACCGGGACAGGGTGGGGGTGAAGCTTTCTTT	CASSPGQGGGEAFF
TRBV4-3	TRBD2	once	TRBJ2-2	TGCGCCAGCAGCCACTCGCTAGCGGGACGGACCGGGGAGCTGTTTTTT	CASSHSLAGRTGELFF